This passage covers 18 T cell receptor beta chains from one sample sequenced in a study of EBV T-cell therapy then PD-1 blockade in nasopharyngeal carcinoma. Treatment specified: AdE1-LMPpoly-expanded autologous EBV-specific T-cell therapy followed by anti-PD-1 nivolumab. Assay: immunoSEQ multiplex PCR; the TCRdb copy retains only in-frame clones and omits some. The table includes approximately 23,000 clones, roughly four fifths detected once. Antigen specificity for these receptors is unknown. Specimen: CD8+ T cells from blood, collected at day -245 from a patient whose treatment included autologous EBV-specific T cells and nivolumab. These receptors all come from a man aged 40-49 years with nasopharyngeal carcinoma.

This CDR3 reads CASSPGGLYEQYF. DNA of the CDR3: TGCGCCAGCAGTCCAGGGGGGCTCTACGAGCAGTACTTC. The rearrangement joins TRBV5-1 to TRBJ2-7, with D perhaps matching TRBD1 (7 bases). Trimming left V 5 bases short and J 3 bases short, with 12 bases between. The CDR3 is made up of 13 amino acids. Germline values: CDR1 SGHRS, CDR2 YFSETQ.

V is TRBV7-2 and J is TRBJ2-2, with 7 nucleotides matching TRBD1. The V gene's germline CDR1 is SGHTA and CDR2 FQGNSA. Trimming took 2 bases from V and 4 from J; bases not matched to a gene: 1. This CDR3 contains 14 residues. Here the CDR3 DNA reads TGTGCCAGCAGCTTAAACAGGGGCACCGGGGAGCTGTTTTTT. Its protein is CASSLNRGTGELFF.

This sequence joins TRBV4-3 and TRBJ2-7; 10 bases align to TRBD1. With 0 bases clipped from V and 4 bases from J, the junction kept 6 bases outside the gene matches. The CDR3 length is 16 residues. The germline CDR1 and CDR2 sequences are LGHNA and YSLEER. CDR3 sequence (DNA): TGCGCCAGCAGCCAAGACCCCCGACAGGGGGCATACGAGCAGTACTTC. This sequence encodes CASSQDPRQGAYEQYF.

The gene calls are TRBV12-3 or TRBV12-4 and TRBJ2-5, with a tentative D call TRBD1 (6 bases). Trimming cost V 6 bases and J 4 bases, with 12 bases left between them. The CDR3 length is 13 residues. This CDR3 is CASRNQGSETQYF. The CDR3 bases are TGTGCCAGCAGGAATCAGGGGTCAGAGACCCAGTACTTC.

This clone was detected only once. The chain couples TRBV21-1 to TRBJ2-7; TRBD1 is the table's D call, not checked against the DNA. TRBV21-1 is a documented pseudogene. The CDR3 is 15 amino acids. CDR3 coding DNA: TGTGCCAGCAGCGCCCCGCCCCCCCAGGCCTACGAGCAGTACTTC. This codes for CASSAPPPQAYEQYF.

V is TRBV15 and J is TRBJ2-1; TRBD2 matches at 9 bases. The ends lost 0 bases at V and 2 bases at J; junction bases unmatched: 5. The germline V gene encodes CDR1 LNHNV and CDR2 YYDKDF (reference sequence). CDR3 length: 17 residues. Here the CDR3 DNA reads TGTGCCACCAGCAGAGATCAAGTAGCGGGGGCCTACAATGAGCAGTTCTTC. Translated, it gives CATSRDQVAGAYNEQFF.

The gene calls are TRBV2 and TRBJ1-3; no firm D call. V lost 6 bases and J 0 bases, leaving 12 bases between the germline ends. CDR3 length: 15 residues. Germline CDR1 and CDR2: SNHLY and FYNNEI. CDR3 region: CASRHGVISGNTIYF. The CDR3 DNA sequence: TGTGCCAGCAGACACGGAGTGATCTCTGGAAACACCATATATTTT.

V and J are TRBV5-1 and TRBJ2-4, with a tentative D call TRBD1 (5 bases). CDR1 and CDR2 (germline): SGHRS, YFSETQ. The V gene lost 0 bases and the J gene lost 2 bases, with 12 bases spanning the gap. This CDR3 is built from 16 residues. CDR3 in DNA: TGCGCCAGCAGCTTGGATCTTAGGGGCTCCAAAAACATTCAGTACTTC. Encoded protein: CASSLDLRGSKNIQYF.

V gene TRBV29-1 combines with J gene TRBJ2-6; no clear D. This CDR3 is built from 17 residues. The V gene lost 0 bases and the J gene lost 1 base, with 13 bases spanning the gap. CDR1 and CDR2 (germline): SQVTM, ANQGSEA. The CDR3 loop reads CSVEEARFRSGANVLTF. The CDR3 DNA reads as TGCAGCGTTGAAGAGGCCCGGTTTAGGTCTGGGGCCAACGTCCTGACTTTC.

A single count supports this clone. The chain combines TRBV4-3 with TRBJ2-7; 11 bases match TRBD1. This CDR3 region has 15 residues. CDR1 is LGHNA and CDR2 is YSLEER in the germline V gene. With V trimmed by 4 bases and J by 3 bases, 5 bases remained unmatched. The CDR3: CASSPQDRGLYEQYF. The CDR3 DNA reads TGCGCCAGCAGCCCCCAGGACAGGGGGCTCTACGAGCAGTACTTC.

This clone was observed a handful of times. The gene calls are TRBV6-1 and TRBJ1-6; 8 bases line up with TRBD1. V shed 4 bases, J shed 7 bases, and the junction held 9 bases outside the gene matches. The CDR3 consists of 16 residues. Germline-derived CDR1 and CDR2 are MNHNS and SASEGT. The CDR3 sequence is CASSGLTGTGNSPLHF. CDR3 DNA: TGTGCCAGCAGTGGGTTAACCGGGACAGGAAATTCACCCCTCCACTTT.

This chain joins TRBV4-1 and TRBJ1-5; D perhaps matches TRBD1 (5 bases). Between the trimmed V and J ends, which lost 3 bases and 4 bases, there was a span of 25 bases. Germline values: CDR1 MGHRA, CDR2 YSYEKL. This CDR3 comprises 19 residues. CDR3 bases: TGCGCCAGCAGCCAGCGATTGGGGCCAATAACGCGCGGTAATCAGCCCCAGCATTTT. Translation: CASSQRLGPITRGNQPQHF.

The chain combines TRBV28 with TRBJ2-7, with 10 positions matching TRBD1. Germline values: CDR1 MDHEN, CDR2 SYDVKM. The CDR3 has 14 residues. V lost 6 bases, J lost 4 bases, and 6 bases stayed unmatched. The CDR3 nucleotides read TGTGCCAGCAGCCCCGGACAGGGGGGGTACGAGCAGTACTTC. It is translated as CASSPGQGGYEQYF.

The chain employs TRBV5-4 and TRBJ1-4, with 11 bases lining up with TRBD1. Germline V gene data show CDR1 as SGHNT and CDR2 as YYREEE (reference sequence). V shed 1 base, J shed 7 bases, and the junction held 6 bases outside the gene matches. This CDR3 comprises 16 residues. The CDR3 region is CASSLIGTGGGEKLFF. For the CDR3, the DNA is TGTGCCAGCAGCTTGATAGGGACAGGGGGTGGTGAAAAACTGTTTTTT.

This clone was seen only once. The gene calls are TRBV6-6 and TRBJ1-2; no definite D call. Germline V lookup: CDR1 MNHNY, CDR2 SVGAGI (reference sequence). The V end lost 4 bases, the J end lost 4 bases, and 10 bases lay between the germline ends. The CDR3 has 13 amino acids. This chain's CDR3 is CASSSMASYGYTF. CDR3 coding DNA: TGTGCCAGCAGTTCTATGGCCTCCTATGGCTACACCTTC.

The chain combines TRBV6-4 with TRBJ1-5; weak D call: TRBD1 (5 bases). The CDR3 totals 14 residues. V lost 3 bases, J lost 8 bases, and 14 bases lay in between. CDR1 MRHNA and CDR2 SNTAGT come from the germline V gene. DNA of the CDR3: TGTGCCAGCAGTGAAGGGGCGACCCAGGAGCCCCAGCATTTT. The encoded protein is CASSEGATQEPQHF.

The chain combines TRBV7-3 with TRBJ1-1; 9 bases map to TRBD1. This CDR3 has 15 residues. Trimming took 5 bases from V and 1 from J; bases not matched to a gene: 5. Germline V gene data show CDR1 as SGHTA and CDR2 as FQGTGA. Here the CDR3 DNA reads TGTGCCAGCAGCCAACAGGGGGCGAGGAACACTGAAGCTTTCTTT. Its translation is CASSQQGARNTEAFF.

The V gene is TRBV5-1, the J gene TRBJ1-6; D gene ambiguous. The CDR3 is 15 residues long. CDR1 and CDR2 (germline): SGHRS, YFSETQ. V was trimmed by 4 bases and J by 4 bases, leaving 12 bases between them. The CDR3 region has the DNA TGCGCCAGCAGCACTCGGTCGGGATATAATTCACCCCTCCACTTT. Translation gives CASSTRSGYNSPLHF.